These 27 T cell receptor beta chains came from one sample sequenced in a study of cytotoxic CD8 clonotypes in ibrutinib-treated CLL. This table comes from immunoSEQ multiplex PCR, and its TCRdb copy is limited to in-frame clones, with some not included. This table has some 140,000 clones, about 91% appearing once. Source: PBMCs, taken after 12 months of ibrutinib treatment. Receptor source: a human donor with chronic lymphocytic leukemia.

The chain has TRBV28 and TRBJ1-1; D perhaps matches TRBD1 (6 bases). Germline-derived CDR1 and CDR2 are MDHEN and SYDVKM. V was pared by 6 bases and J by 5 bases, with 13 bases between. This CDR3 comprises 13 residues. CDR3 DNA sequence: TGTGCCAGCAGATTCACAGGGAGGACTGAAGCTTTCTTT. Translating gives CASRFTGRTEAFF.

This clone was detected only once. This rearrangement joins TRBV25-1 to TRBJ2-2, with a tentative D call TRBD2 (5 bases). The CDR3 is 15 amino acids. Germline V lookup: CDR1 MGHDK, CDR2 SYGVNS. V was pared by 2 bases and J by 5 bases, with 12 bases between. CDR3: CASSEEAGLTGELFF. The CDR3 DNA is TGTGCCAGCAGTGAAGAGGCGGGTTTGACCGGGGAGCTGTTTTTT.

V and J are TRBV7-2 and TRBJ1-1, with 7 positions matching TRBD1. Losses at the gene ends were 1 base for V and 1 base for J; bases not matched to a gene: 0. Germline loops: CDR1 SGHTA, CDR2 FQGNSA. The CDR3 runs 14 residues. CDR3 protein: CASSLGQGNTEAFF. Here the CDR3 DNA reads TGTGCCAGCAGCTTAGGACAGGGGAACACTGAAGCTTTCTTT.

The J gene is TRBJ2-3, the V gene TRBV4-1; TRBD2 agrees at 7 bases. Germline V lookup: CDR1 MGHRA, CDR2 YSYEKL. With 0 bases clipped from V and 2 bases from J, the junction kept 2 bases outside the gene matches. The CDR3 spans 15 residues. CDR3 coding DNA: TGCGCCAGCAGCCAAGAGAGCGGGACCACAGATACGCAGTATTTT. Translation: CASSQESGTTDTQYF.

This clone was observed a few times. The chain joins TRBV12-5 to TRBJ1-1; TRBD1 matches 7 bases. The CDR3 spans 15 residues. V shed 6 bases and J 1 base; nucleotides not matched to a gene: 8. The germline V gene has CDR1 LGHNT and CDR2 FRNRAP. The DNA for the CDR3 is TGTGCTAGTGGGACTGGTGGGACAGCGAACACTGAAGCTTTCTTT. Its protein is CASGTGGTANTEAFF.

The chain combines TRBV5-4 with TRBJ2-1, with a tentative D call TRBD2 (6 bases). Germline assignment: CDR1 SGHNT and CDR2 YYREEE (reference sequence). This CDR3 region has 14 residues. The V end lost 0 bases, the J end lost 5 bases, and 9 bases lay between the germline ends. CDR3 protein: CASSLGRDDNEQFF. CDR3 sequence (DNA): TGTGCCAGCAGCTTGGGGCGGGACGACAATGAGCAGTTCTTC.

V is TRBV28 and J is TRBJ1-4; D ambiguous. CDR3 length: 15 amino acids. The germline V and J ends were trimmed by 1 base and 4 bases, with 10 bases remaining between them. Germline lookup yields CDR1 MDHEN and CDR2 SYDVKM. This CDR3 is CASSLYAAGNEKLFF. The CDR3 DNA follows: TGTGCCAGCAGTTTATACGCCGCCGGTAATGAAAAACTGTTTTTT.

V gene TRBV29-1 combines with J gene TRBJ2-2; 7 positions agree with TRBD1. J lost 4 bases, V lost 6 bases, and 5 bases had no gene match. The CDR3 extends over 13 amino acids. CDR1 SQVTM and CDR2 ANQGSEA come from the germline V gene. The CDR3 is CSVDRVSTGELFF. CDR3 coding DNA: TGCAGCGTAGACAGGGTCAGCACCGGGGAGCTGTTTTTT.

The CDR3 bases are TGCGCCAGCAGCGAGGGACTAGCGGGCGGGGATGAGCAGTTCTTC. It codes for CASSEGLAGGDEQFF. The V gene is TRBV5-1, the J gene TRBJ2-1; 12 bases fit TRBD2. The CDR3 has 15 amino acids. V lost 4 bases and J lost 8; bases outside the gene matches: 7. Germline lookup yields CDR1 SGHRS and CDR2 YFSETQ.

The chain joins TRBV28 to TRBJ2-2; D is unclear. The CDR3 extends over 13 amino acids. The ends were cut back, 5 bases at V and 4 bases at J, with 8 bases in the middle. In germline, CDR1 is MDHEN, CDR2 SYDVKM. The DNA for the CDR3 is TGTGCCAGCAGTCCCGATTTCACCGGGGAGCTGTTTTTT. Translated: CASSPDFTGELFF.

The V and J genes are TRBV4-1 and TRBJ2-1; D unresolved. V dropped 0 bases and J dropped 13 bases, with 13 bases sitting between them. CDR1 and CDR2 from the germline V gene are MGHRA and YSYEKL. The CDR3 contains 13 residues. The CDR3 here is CASSQDDTVSQFF. DNA for the CDR3: TGCGCCAGCAGCCAAGATGATACAGTCAGCCAGTTCTTC.

The chain recombines TRBV5-8 with TRBJ1-4; D call uncertain. The CDR3 sequence is 14 residues long. Germline CDR1 and CDR2: SGHTS and YDEGEE. V shed 5 bases and J shed 8 bases, with 16 bases lying between them. Here the CDR3 reads CASRARSGREKLFF. CDR3 sequence (DNA): TGTGCCAGCAGGGCTCGATCCGGGAGAGAAAAACTGTTTTTT.

The rearrangement uses TRBV7-2 and TRBJ2-1; TRBD2 matches at 7 bases. J was trimmed by 4 bases and V by 4 bases; bases with no gene match: 7. CDR1 SGHTA and CDR2 FQGNSA come from the germline V gene. The CDR3 extends over 15 amino acids. In DNA form, the CDR3 reads TGTGCCAGCAGCTACGCGAGTAGCGGGTACAATGAGCAGTTCTTC. This codes for CASSYASSGYNEQFF.

The genes are TRBV30 and TRBJ1-2, with D tentatively TRBD1 (5 bases). The V gene's germline CDR1 is GTSNPN and CDR2 SVGIG (reference sequence). The CDR3 consists of 12 residues. Trimming took 3 bases from V and 7 from J, leaving 12 bases between them. For the CDR3, the DNA is TGTGCCTGGAGCTCAGGGTACCCTGGCTACACCTTC. This codes for CAWSSGYPGYTF.

V usage is TRBV15 and J usage is TRBJ2-5; weak D call: TRBD1 (5 bases). CDR3 length: 15 residues. The germline V and J ends were trimmed by 0 bases and 5 bases, with 13 bases remaining between them. CDR1 is LNHNV and CDR2 is YYDKDF in the germline V gene (reference sequence). The CDR3 loop reads CATSRDPRSGETQYF. In DNA, the CDR3 is TGTGCCACCAGCAGAGACCCGCGTTCAGGGGAGACCCAGTACTTC.

This sequence joins TRBV15 and TRBJ1-5; weak D call: TRBD1 (6 bases). The CDR3 contains 15 residues. Germline V lookup: CDR1 LNHNV, CDR2 YYDKDF (reference sequence). V shed 4 bases and J shed 1 base, with 11 bases lying between them. The CDR3 coding sequence is TGTGCCACCAGCAAGGGGGGATCCAGCAATCAGCCCCAGCATTTT. It is translated as CATSKGGSSNQPQHF.

The chain links TRBV29-1 to TRBJ1-2, with 7 positions matching TRBD1. With V trimmed by 6 bases and J by 8 bases, 12 bases remained unmatched. CDR3 length: 13 amino acids. Germline V lookup: CDR1 SQVTM, CDR2 ANQGSEA. CDR3 region: CSVGSGGLGGYTF. The CDR3 DNA follows: TGCAGCGTCGGGTCAGGGGGATTGGGAGGCTACACCTTC.

This clone was seen only once. The chain joins TRBV2 to TRBJ1-1; TRBD1 might be the D (5 bases). Per germline, CDR1 SNHLY and CDR2 FYNNEI. V was pared by 4 bases and J by 7 bases, with 16 bases between. The CDR3 loop spans 14 amino acids. CDR3 bases: TGTGCCAGCAGTGGGAGGGGCAGGCCACTTGAAGCTTTCTTT. Its translation is CASSGRGRPLEAFF.

The chain carries TRBV28 and TRBJ1-1; D uncertain. The CDR3 loop spans 14 amino acids. Trimming cost V 8 bases and J 0 bases, with 13 bases left between them. CDR1 and CDR2 (germline): MDHEN, SYDVKM. The CDR3 reads CASGRPVMNTEAFF. CDR3 coding DNA: TGTGCCAGCGGAAGGCCGGTCATGAACACTGAAGCTTTCTTT.

The chain couples TRBV29-1 to TRBJ2-1; D might be TRBD2 (5 bases). In germline, CDR1 is SQVTM, CDR2 ANQGSEA. Trimming shortened V by 5 bases and J by 2 bases, and 13 bases separated the two germline ends. The CDR3 contains 14 residues. The CDR3 bases are TGCAGCGTTCTAAAAGCGGCTACCTACAATGAGCAGTTCTTC. Translated, it gives CSVLKAATYNEQFF.

The J gene is TRBJ1-5, the V gene TRBV9; no definite D call. This CDR3 region has 13 residues. CDR1 is SGDLS and CDR2 is YYNGEE in the germline V gene. V was clipped by 3 bases and J by 5 bases, with 9 bases between them. Here the CDR3 DNA reads TGTGCCAGCAGCGCGAACACGGATCAGCCCCAGCATTTT. It translates to CASSANTDQPQHF.

The V and J genes are TRBV28 and TRBJ2-1; no definite D call. Germline V gene sequence: CDR1 MDHEN, CDR2 SYDVKM. V lost 1 base and J 7 bases, leaving 11 bases between the germline ends. The CDR3 sequence is 14 residues long. The CDR3 sequence: CASSLSTVKNEQFF. The CDR3 nucleotides are TGTGCCAGCAGTTTATCGACCGTCAAGAATGAGCAGTTCTTC.

V usage is TRBV13 and J usage is TRBJ1-2; no reliable D call. The germline V gene encodes CDR1 PRHDT and CDR2 FYEKMQ (reference sequence). The CDR3 extends over 15 amino acids. V was clipped by 8 bases and J by 0 bases, with 16 bases between them. The CDR3 loop reads CASPHPLGTNYGYTF. The DNA for the CDR3 is TGTGCCAGCCCCCACCCCCTCGGGACTAACTATGGCTACACCTTC.

The chain uses TRBV19 and TRBJ2-1; TRBD2 matches 10 bases. This CDR3 has 12 amino acids. V lost 8 bases and J lost 9; bases outside the gene matches: 4. From germline, CDR1 is LNHDA and CDR2 SQIVND (reference sequence). The DNA of the CDR3 is TGTGCCAGTCAGAGCGGGAGGGGTGAGCAGTTCTTC. This gives the protein CASQSGRGEQFF.

The chain recombines TRBV2 with TRBJ2-7; 10 nucleotides align to TRBD1. Germline loops: CDR1 SNHLY, CDR2 FYNNEI. With V trimmed by 2 bases and J by 0 bases, 10 bases remained unmatched. This CDR3 has 18 amino acids. Here the CDR3 DNA reads TGTGCCAGCAGTGAAAGATGGGACAGGGGCCTAAGCTCCTACGAGCAGTACTTC. This encodes CASSERWDRGLSSYEQYF.

The chain recombines TRBV19 with TRBJ2-7, with D perhaps TRBD2 (5 bases). This CDR3 is built from 13 residues. V gave up 4 bases and J gave up 3 bases, with 10 bases separating them. Per the germline V gene, CDR1 is LNHDA and CDR2 is SQIVND (reference sequence). The CDR3 is CASSRELVYEQYF. CDR3 DNA sequence: TGTGCCAGTAGTAGGGAGTTGGTCTACGAGCAGTACTTC.

The chain carries TRBV14 and TRBJ1-1; D gene uncertain. CDR1 and CDR2 from the germline V gene are SGHDN and FVKESK. This CDR3 spans 17 amino acids. Trimming stripped 1 base from V and 0 bases from J, with 15 bases between. CDR3 DNA: TGTGCCAGCAGCCAAGCCGACTCCCACGACATGAACACTGAAGCTTTCTTT. Its translation is CASSQADSHDMNTEAFF. Variable domain in full (rest from reference TRBV14 and TRBJ1-1): EAGVTQFPSHSVIEKGQTVTLRCDPISGHDNLYWYRRVMGKEIKFLLHFVKESKQDESGMPNNRFLAERTGGTYSTLKVQPAELEDSGVYFCASSQADSHDMNTEAFFGQGTRLTVV.